The 20 T cell receptor beta chains given below trace back to one sample, sequenced in a study of Graves' ophthalmopathy and Graves' hyperthyroidism. Beta-chain TCR CDR3 regions were amplified from RNA transcripts. HTBI primers primed a first-round RT-PCR, and a second-round multiplex PCR followed. TCRdb re-called the multiplex PCR reads with MiXCR, one entry per CDR3 protein. The table shows about 480,000 distinct CDR3 sequences, with approximately 15% occurring only once. The sequenced sample was blood. The receptors originated from a woman aged 25 to 39 with Graves' ophthalmopathy.

At least ten counts were recorded for this clonotype. The chain links TRBV28 to TRBJ1-2, with D possibly TRBD1 on 6 matching bases. Trimming shortened V by 4 bases and J by 4 bases, and 10 bases separated the two germline ends. Germline loops: CDR1 MDHEN, CDR2 SYDVKM. CDR3 length: 13 residues. CDR3 region: CASSSGTFYGYTF. As DNA, the CDR3 is TGTGCCAGCAGTTCCGGGACATTCTATGGCTACACCTTC.

This clonotype was seen more than once but under ten times. The genes are TRBV2 and TRBJ2-5; 7 nucleotides line up with TRBD1. The CDR3 contains 12 residues. V shed 9 bases and J 3 bases; nucleotides not matched to a gene: 4. Germline values: CDR1 SNHLY, CDR2 FYNNEI. CDR3 in amino acids: CASGQVEETQYF. For the CDR3, the DNA is TGTGCCAGTGGACAGGTAGAAGAGACCCAGTACTTC.

This clonotype occurred many times. The CDR3 DNA is TGTGCCAGCTCACGGGACCCCGCAGGGGAGCTGTTTTTT. Protein product: CASSRDPAGELFF. This chain connects TRBV18 to TRBJ2-2; D is perhaps TRBD1 or TRBD2 (5 bases each). V lost 4 bases to trimming and J lost 8 bases, with 11 bases between them. Germline values: CDR1 KGHSH, CDR2 LQKENI. This CDR3 spans 13 amino acids.

For this clonotype: A much more abundant neighbour one base away suggests this may be a read error. This chain uses TRBV7-9 with TRBJ1-2; no clear D. From germline, CDR1 is SEHNR and CDR2 FQNEAQ (reference sequence). The CDR3 loop spans 14 amino acids. The CDR3 DNA reads as TGTGCCAGCACCCTGAAAGGTCTGGACTATGACTACACCTTC. This codes for CASTLKGLDYDYTF.

This clonotype was observed a handful of times. The rearrangement joins TRBV18 to TRBJ2-4, with 10 bases matching TRBD2. V shed 6 bases and J 2 bases; nucleotides not matched to a gene: 16. This CDR3 has 19 residues. Germline assignment: CDR1 KGHSH and CDR2 LQKENI. CDR3 bases: TGTGCCAGCTCCCCCTGGGAAGGGACTAGCGTTTTAACCAAAAACATTCAGTACTTC. The encoded protein is CASSPWEGTSVLTKNIQYF.

The V gene is TRBV4-2, the J gene TRBJ1-1, with 7 bases that match TRBD1. Per germline, CDR1 LGHNA and CDR2 YNFKEQ. J lost 6 bases, V lost 0 bases, and 10 bases had no gene match. The CDR3 is 16 amino acids. In DNA form, the CDR3 reads TGTGCCAGCAGCCAAGATGTCGGCCAGGGGGGGCCTGAAGCTTTCTTT. It encodes CASSQDVGQGGPEAFF.

The chain is built from TRBV30 and TRBJ1-1; TRBD1 is a possible D gene (5 bases). In germline, CDR1 is GTSNPN, CDR2 SVGIG (reference sequence). Trimming cost V 0 bases and J 9 bases, with 11 bases left between them. The CDR3 has 12 residues. DNA for the CDR3: TGTGCCTGGAGTGTAGACAGACCCAAAGCTTTCTTT. Translation gives CAWSVDRPKAFF.

This clonotype occurred many times. The rearrangement uses TRBV6-2 or TRBV6-3 and TRBJ2-2, with TRBD1 matching 8 bases. Per the germline V gene, CDR1 is MNHEY and CDR2 is SVGEGT. After removal of 6 bases from V and 0 bases from J, the junction contained 12 bases not matched to a gene. The CDR3 contains 18 residues. CDR3 DNA sequence: TGTGCCAGCAGGAGAGGGACAGGCGGCCCCACGAACACCGGGGAGCTGTTTTTT. It specifies CASRRGTGGPTNTGELFF.

This clonotype was recorded many times. This chain connects TRBV27 to TRBJ2-6; D unresolved. The CDR3 sequence is 16 residues long. Germline V gives CDR1 MNHEY, CDR2 SMNVEV (reference sequence). Trimming left V 1 base short and J 0 bases short, with 7 bases between. The CDR3 region has the DNA TGTGCCAGCAGTTTATTTTCCGGCTCTGGGGCCAACGTCCTGACTTTC. Protein product: CASSLFSGSGANVLTF.

The table lists this clonotype with many counts. This chain joins TRBV5-1 and TRBJ1-6; D remains unclear. Germline assignment: CDR1 SGHRS and CDR2 YFSETQ. The V end lost 0 bases, the J end lost 10 bases, and 11 bases lay between the germline ends. This CDR3 comprises 14 residues. The CDR3 nucleotides read TGCGCCAGCAGCTTGGACAGTAGAGAATCACCCCTCCACTTT. Its translation is CASSLDSRESPLHF.

V and J are TRBV6-1 and TRBJ1-1; 7 nucleotides align to TRBD1. Germline V gene data show CDR1 as MNHNS and CDR2 as SASEGT. This CDR3 is built from 14 residues. The V segment lost 6 bases and the J segment 1 base; nucleotides outside the gene matches: 5. The DNA of the CDR3 is TGTGCCAGCAGGGGGACAGACTCGAACACTGAAGCTTTCTTT. It yields the protein CASRGTDSNTEAFF.

The table lists this clonotype with many counts. This sequence joins TRBV7-9 and TRBJ2-7; tentatively, D is TRBD1 or TRBD2 (5 bases each). Germline CDR1 and CDR2: SEHNR and FQNEAQ (reference sequence). The CDR3 is 13 amino acids. Trimming left V 8 bases short and J 3 bases short, with 14 bases between. The DNA of the CDR3 is TGTGCCAGCCAGCCGGGGCTTTACTACGAGCAGTACTTC. Its protein is CASQPGLYYEQYF.

This clonotype was found many times. The V call is TRBV27, the J call TRBJ2-7; no definite D call. The V gene's germline CDR1 is MNHEY and CDR2 SMNVEV (reference sequence). The V end was cut by 6 bases, the J end by 2 bases, with 14 bases between. This CDR3 is built from 14 residues. The chain's CDR3 is CASRPRSHPYEQYF. CDR3 DNA: TGTGCCAGCAGACCTCGCAGCCACCCCTACGAGCAGTACTTC.

This clonotype showed up many times. The chain couples TRBV6-1 to TRBJ1-1; D unresolved. V was trimmed by 6 bases and J by 2 bases, leaving 10 bases between them. Per the germline V gene, CDR1 is MNHNS and CDR2 is SASEGT. The CDR3 has 13 amino acids. This chain's CDR3 is CASRVDRNTEAFF. CDR3 DNA: TGTGCCAGCAGGGTCGACCGCAACACTGAAGCTTTCTTT.

Comment on this clonotype: This sequence may be a read error, since a much larger clone differs from it by one base. Without the conserved terminal phenylalanine or tryptophan, this CDR3 likely stems from a read error. The J gene is TRBJ1-1, the V gene TRBV7-2; D gene unclear. The CDR3 runs 13 residues. CDR1 and CDR2 (germline): SGHTA, FQGNSA. Trimming took 1 base from V and 11 from J, leaving 14 bases between them. The CDR3 loop reads CASSLVSQSPAFY. In DNA, the CDR3 is TGTGCCAGCAGCTTAGTTAGTCAGAGCCCGGCTTTCTAT.

The table lists this clonotype with many counts. This chain uses TRBV28 with TRBJ1-6, with a possible D match to TRBD1 (5 bases). The CDR3 totals 15 residues. CDR1 and CDR2 from the germline V gene are MDHEN and SYDVKM. V dropped 6 bases and J dropped 2 bases, with 11 bases sitting between them. CDR3 sequence (DNA): TGTGCCAGCAGCCTTGACAGACCCTATAATTCACCCCTCCACTTT. This encodes CASSLDRPYNSPLHF.

Ten or more counts support this clonotype. The V call is TRBV20-1, the J call TRBJ1-1, with D uncertain. This CDR3 is 12 amino acids long. The germline V and J ends were trimmed by 1 base and 4 bases, with 7 bases remaining between them. CDR1 is DFQATT and CDR2 is SNEGSKA in the germline V gene (reference sequence). The DNA for the CDR3 is TGCAGTGCTAGAGGAGGTGGCACTGAAGCTTTCTTT. Its translation is CSARGGGTEAFF.

This clonotype occurred many times. The J gene is TRBJ2-2, the V gene TRBV5-6; TRBD2 matches at 8 bases. Losses at the gene ends were 3 bases for V and 4 bases for J; bases not matched to a gene: 20. CDR3 length: 20 amino acids. The V gene's germline CDR1 is SGHDT and CDR2 YYEEEE. This CDR3 reads CASSSELGLAGRVGTGELFF. CDR3 bases: TGTGCCAGCAGCTCTGAGCTGGGGTTAGCGGGAAGAGTTGGCACCGGGGAGCTGTTTTTT.

This clonotype was detected ten times or more. The V call is TRBV7-3, the J call TRBJ1-1; D is ambiguous. This CDR3 is built from 10 residues. Trimming shortened V by 6 bases and J by 6 bases, and 5 bases separated the two germline ends. Per germline, CDR1 SGHTA and CDR2 FQGTGA. The CDR3 spells CASSGAEAFF. The CDR3 DNA is TGTGCCAGCAGTGGTGCTGAAGCTTTCTTT. Combining the CDR3 with reference TRBV7-3 and TRBJ1-1 gives the whole variable domain GAGVSQTPSNKVTEKGKYVELRCDPISGHTALYWYRQSLGQGPEFLIYFQGTGAADDSGLPNDRFFAVRPEGSVSTLKIQRTERGDSAVYLCASSGAEAFFGQGTRLTVV.

This clonotype has a count of ten or more. V usage is TRBV11-2 and J usage is TRBJ2-5; D is unresolved. This CDR3 region has 12 residues. Germline V gives CDR1 SGHAT, CDR2 FQNNGV. Trimming pared 0 bases from V and 5 bases from J, leaving 4 bases between. CDR3 nucleotides: TGTGCCAGCAGCTTAGAGAGTGAGACCCAGTACTTC. This sequence encodes CASSLESETQYF. The whole variable domain, remainder taken from reference TRBV11-2 and TRBJ2-5, is EAGVAQSPRYKIIEKRQSVAFWCNPISGHATLYWYQQILGQGPKLLIQFQNNGVVDDSQLPKDRFSAERLKGVDSTLKIQPAKLEDSAVYLCASSLESETQYFGPGTRLLVL.